Listed below are T cell receptor beta chains from one sample, sequenced in a study of T cell repertoires in ileal Crohn's disease. Here immunoSEQ multiplex PCR was the method, and the copy in TCRdb shows in-frame clones only, minus some. The table has about 3,200 clones, 69% seen once. The sequenced material came from ileal tissue. The receptor source for this set is an adult with Crohn's disease. CDR3s include the opening cysteine and the closing phenylalanine or tryptophan. The D gene is left open where the match is weak. For some rows the clone size is stated as once, few or many, or as a class when expanded; others skip it.

>TRBD2|TRBV5-1|TRBJ2-1|.|15
CASSLTSGRGNEQFF
TGCGCCAGCAGCTTGACTAGCGGGAGGGGGAATGAGCAGTTCTTC
>.|TRBV19|TRBJ2-3|.|14
CASSIGQSTDTQYF
TGTGCCAGTAGTATAGGGCAGAGCACAGATACGCAGTATTTT
>.|TRBV6-5|TRBJ2-6|.|16
CASSYSYEPGANVLTF
TGTGCCAGCAGTTACTCCTATGAACCTGGGGCCAACGTCCTGACTTTC
>.|TRBV5-1|TRBJ2-3|few|16
CASSLYSARGADTQYF
TGCGCCAGCAGCTTGTATTCGGCGAGGGGGGCAGATACGCAGTATTTT
>TRBD1|TRBV27|TRBJ1-2|medium-sized|15
CASRAGTGINYGYTF
TGTGCCAGCAGAGCCGGGACAGGGATTAACTATGGCTACACCTTC
>.|TRBV6-6|TRBJ2-2|.|13
CASTGAITRELFF
TGTGCCAGCACCGGGGCAATAACCCGGGAGCTGTTTTTT
>.|TRBV4-1|TRBJ2-7|.|15
CASSQERRGPYEQYF
TGTGCCAGCAGCCAAGAGAGGAGGGGTCCCTACGAGCAGTACTTC
>.|TRBV29-1|TRBJ2-3|.|12
CSVASGTDTQYF
TGCAGCGTTGCTAGCGGCACAGATACGCAGTATTTT
>TRBD2|TRBV20-1|TRBJ2-5|.|11
CSAQAGGSQYF
TGCAGTGCTCAGGCGGGGGGGTCCCAGTACTTC
>.|TRBV6-1|TRBJ1-5|.|15
CASSQTGMSNQPQHF
TGTGCCAGCAGTCAAACAGGGATGAGCAATCAGCCCCAGCATTTT
>TRBD2|TRBV27|TRBJ2-1|.|16
CASSLWGGGAYNEQFF
TGTGCCAGCAGTTTATGGGGCGGGGGGGCCTACAATGAGCAGTTCTTC
>.|TRBV19|TRBJ1-1|once|12
CASSITNTEAFF
TGTGCCAGTAGTATTACGAACACTGAAGCTTTCTTT
>.|TRBV2|TRBJ1-2|.|14
CASSELSEAHGYTF
TGTGCCAGCAGTGAGCTCAGCGAAGCCCATGGCTACACCTTC
>.|TRBV5-6|TRBJ2-3|.|15
CASSLEQTSTDTQYF
TGTGCCAGCAGCTTGGAACAGACTAGCACAGATACGCAGTATTTT
>.|TRBV30|TRBJ2-3|.|16
CAWSGGYSGSTDTQYF
TGTGCCTGGAGTGGGGGCTATAGCGGAAGCACAGATACGCAGTATTTT
>.|TRBV19|TRBJ1-1|.|12
CATLTGFTEAFF
TGTGCCACTCTTACAGGGTTCACTGAAGCTTTCTTT
>TRBD1|TRBV7-9|TRBJ1-6|.|19
CASSLLGGGTGRTHSPLHF
TGTGCCAGCAGCTTATTAGGAGGGGGGACAGGGCGCACTCATTCACCCCTCCACTTT
>TRBD2|TRBV5-1|TRBJ2-1|.|14
CASSRRGAGDEQFF
TGCGCCAGCAGCCGACGCGGGGCGGGGGATGAGCAGTTCTTC
>TRBD2|TRBV5-6|TRBJ2-5|.|12
CASTASGETQYF
TGTGCCAGCACCGCTAGCGGAGAGACCCAGTACTTC
>TRBD1|TRBV28|TRBJ2-1|.|15
CASSPTGQGYNEQFF
TGTGCCAGCAGCCCCACGGGACAGGGGTACAATGAGCAGTTCTTC
>TRBD2|TRBV7-2|TRBJ2-1|.|19
CASSSPLAGIDISYNEQFF
TGTGCCAGCAGCTCCCCTCTAGCGGGCATAGATATCTCCTACAATGAGCAGTTCTTC
>.|TRBV6-5|TRBJ2-7|.|11
CASQTRYEQYF
TGTGCCAGCCAGACGAGATACGAGCAGTACTTC
>.|TRBV7-3|TRBJ1-2|few|15
CASIYDGAGAGGYTF
TGTGCCAGCATCTACGACGGGGCAGGGGCGGGTGGCTACACCTTC
>.|TRBV5-1|TRBJ1-1|few|16
CASSLVGASGNTEAFF
TGCGCCAGCAGCTTGGTGGGGGCTTCAGGGAACACTGAAGCTTTCTTT
>TRBD1|TRBV29-1|TRBJ2-4|large|13
CSVETGAEDIQYF
TGCAGCGTTGAAACAGGGGCGGAAGACATTCAGTACTTC
>TRBD1|TRBV28|TRBJ1-1|.|14
CASSPLTGGVEAFF
TGTGCCAGCAGTCCCCTGACAGGGGGCGTTGAAGCTTTCTTT
>TRBD1|TRBV9|TRBJ1-2|large|16
CASSVDAGQGAGGYTF
TGTGCCAGCAGCGTAGATGCAGGGCAGGGGGCTGGAGGCTACACCTTC
>TRBD1|TRBV19|TRBJ2-3|.|17
CASSTLGQGKGTDTQYF
TGTGCCAGTAGTACCCTCGGACAGGGGAAGGGAACAGATACGCAGTATTTT
>.|TRBV7-8|TRBJ2-1|.|11
CASTNSGEQFF
TGTGCCAGCACCAATAGCGGTGAGCAGTTCTTC
>.|TRBV4-3|TRBJ1-4|.|16
CASSPTRHSGITKLFF
TGCGCCAGCAGCCCTACCAGACACAGTGGGATCACAAAACTGTTTTTT
>TRBD2|TRBV7-2|TRBJ2-2|.|17
CASSLASGVPLVGELFF
TGTGCCAGCAGCTTAGCGAGCGGGGTGCCTTTGGTAGGGGAGCTGTTTTTT
>.|TRBV29-1|TRBJ2-7|.|13
CSVERDRDYEQYF
TGCAGCGTTGAGCGAGATCGGGACTACGAGCAGTACTTC
>.|TRBV5-1|TRBJ1-5|once|15
CASSLGGQFNQPQHF
TGCGCCAGCAGCTTGGGAGGACAGTTCAATCAGCCCCAGCATTTT
>TRBD1|TRBV19|TRBJ1-5|.|17
CASSIDRGPSSNQPQHF
TGTGCCAGTAGTATTGACAGGGGTCCCTCTAGCAATCAGCCCCAGCATTTT
>.|TRBV12-5|TRBJ2-5|few|12
CASGPSRGTQYF
TGTGCTAGTGGTCCCTCCCGGGGGACCCAGTACTTC
>.|TRBV30|TRBJ2-7|few|11
CAWRGTYEQYF
TGTGCCTGGAGGGGGACCTACGAGCAGTACTTC
>.|TRBV27|TRBJ2-7|medium-sized|14
CASSFVNSWHEQYF
TGTGCCAGCAGTTTTGTGAATAGCTGGCACGAGCAGTACTTC
>.|TRBV5-5|TRBJ2-2|.|14
CASSSLTNTGELFF
TGTGCCAGCAGCTCCCTGACTAACACCGGGGAGCTGTTTTTT
>TRBD1|TRBV20-1|TRBJ1-2|few|11
CSASDRDGYTF
TGCAGTGCTTCAGACAGGGACGGCTACACCTTC
>.|TRBV7-6|TRBJ2-3|.|10
CASSGDTQYF
TGTGCCAGCAGCGGGGATACGCAGTATTTT
>TRBD2|TRBV18|TRBJ2-1|.|14
CASSGAGEEDEQFF
TGTGCCAGCTCAGGAGCGGGAGAAGAGGATGAGCAGTTCTTC
>.|TRBV7-9|TRBJ2-5|.|14
CASSLVGREETQYF
TGTGCCAGCAGCTTAGTAGGGCGGGAAGAGACCCAGTACTTC
>TRBD2|TRBV19|TRBJ2-1|few|21
CASSIVWGGELAGASYNEQFF
TGTGCCAGTAGTATAGTATGGGGCGGGGAACTAGCGGGAGCCTCCTACAATGAGCAGTTCTTC
>TRBD1|TRBV7-3|TRBJ2-1|.|15
CASSFRQGMYNEQFF
TGTGCCAGCAGCTTTCGACAGGGGATGTACAATGAGCAGTTCTTC
>TRBD1|TRBV27|TRBJ1-1|.|13
CASSYGQGALAFF
TGTGCCAGCAGCTATGGACAGGGGGCGTTAGCTTTCTTT
>.|TRBV5-1|TRBJ2-1|.|16
CASSSGAPGSYNEQFF
TGCGCCAGCAGTTCGGGAGCCCCGGGCTCCTACAATGAGCAGTTCTTC
>.|TRBV11-2|TRBJ2-5|.|13
CASSFGAGETQYF
TGTGCCAGCAGCTTTGGGGCAGGGGAGACCCAGTACTTC
>.|TRBV5-1|TRBJ2-3|.|16
CASSSATGQPGDTQYF
TGCGCCAGCAGCTCGGCTACGGGTCAGCCGGGAGATACGCAGTATTTT
>.|TRBV7-9|TRBJ2-5|.|14
CASSLVGREETQYF
TGTGCCAGCAGCTTAGTAGGCCGGGAAGAGACCCAGTACTTC
>TRBD1|TRBV5-1|TRBJ1-2|.|14
CASNIGQGQRGYTF
TGCGCCAGCAATATAGGACAGGGCCAAAGGGGCTACACCTTC